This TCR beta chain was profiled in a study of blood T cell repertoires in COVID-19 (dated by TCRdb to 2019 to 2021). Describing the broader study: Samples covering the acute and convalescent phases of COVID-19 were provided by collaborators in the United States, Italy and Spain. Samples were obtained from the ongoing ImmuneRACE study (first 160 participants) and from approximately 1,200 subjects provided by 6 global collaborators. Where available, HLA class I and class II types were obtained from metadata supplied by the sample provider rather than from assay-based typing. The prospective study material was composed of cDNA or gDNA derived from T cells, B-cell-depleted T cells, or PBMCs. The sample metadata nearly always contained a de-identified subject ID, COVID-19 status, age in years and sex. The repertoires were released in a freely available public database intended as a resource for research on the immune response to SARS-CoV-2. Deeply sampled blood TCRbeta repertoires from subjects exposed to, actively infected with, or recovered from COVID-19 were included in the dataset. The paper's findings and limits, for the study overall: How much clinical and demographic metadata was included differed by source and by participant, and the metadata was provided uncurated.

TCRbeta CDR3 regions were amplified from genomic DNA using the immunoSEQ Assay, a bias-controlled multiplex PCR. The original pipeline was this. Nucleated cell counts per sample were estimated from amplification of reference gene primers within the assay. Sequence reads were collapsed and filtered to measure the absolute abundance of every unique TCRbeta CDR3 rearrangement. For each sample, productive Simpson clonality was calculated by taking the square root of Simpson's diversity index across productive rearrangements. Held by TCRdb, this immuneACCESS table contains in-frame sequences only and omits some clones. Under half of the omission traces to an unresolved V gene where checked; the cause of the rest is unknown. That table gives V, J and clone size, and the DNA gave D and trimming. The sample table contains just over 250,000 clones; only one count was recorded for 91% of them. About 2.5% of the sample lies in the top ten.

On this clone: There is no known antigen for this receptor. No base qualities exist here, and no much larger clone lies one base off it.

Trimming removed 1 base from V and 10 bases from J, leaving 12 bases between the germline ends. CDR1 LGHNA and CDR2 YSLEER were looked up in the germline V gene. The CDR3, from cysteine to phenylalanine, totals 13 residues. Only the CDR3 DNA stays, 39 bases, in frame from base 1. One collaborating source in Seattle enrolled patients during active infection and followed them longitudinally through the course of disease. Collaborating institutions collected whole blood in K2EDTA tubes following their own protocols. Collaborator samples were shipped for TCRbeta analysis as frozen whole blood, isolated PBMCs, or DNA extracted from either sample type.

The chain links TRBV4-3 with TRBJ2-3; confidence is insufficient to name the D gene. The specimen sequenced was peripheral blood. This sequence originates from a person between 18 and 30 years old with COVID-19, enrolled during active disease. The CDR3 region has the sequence CASSQVGFSPQYF. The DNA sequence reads TGCGCCAGCAGCCAAGTTGGGTTTAGCCCGCAGTATTTT.